The clone carrying this TCR beta chain appeared a single time. Through a sample-barcoded 5' primer and a J-beta primer mix, a second PCR was run for roughly 6 to 12 cycles. MiXCR was run by TCRdb on the 5' RACE reads, yielding one entry per CDR3 protein. The table lists about 1.5 million distinct CDR3 sequences, around two fifths of them singletons. The sample comes from a study of blood T cells in healthy people across ages. Researchers report isolating at least 6 million PBMCs per sample. Germline loops: CDR1 SNHLY, CDR2 FYNNEI. The CDR3 has 15 residues. Trimming removed 3 bases from V and 3 bases from J, with 12 bases in between.

The material sequenced was blood. The receptor was derived from a woman between 18 and 29 years old in good health. The chain employs TRBV2 and TRBJ1-5; D is unclear. The DNA of the CDR3 is TGTGCCAGCAGTGAGGGCTTATCGGTCAATCAGCCCCAGCATTTT. It yields the protein CASSEGLSVNQPQHF.